This is a list of T cell receptor beta chains from one sample in a study of CXCR3-negative and CXCR3-positive naive CD8 T cells. With the 5' RACE reads reprocessed, TCRdb shows one record per CDR3 protein and no DNA. The ten top clones account for 7% to 8%, within a sample of approximately 37,000 distinct CDR3 sequences. Material for sequencing was memory CD8+ T cells from blood. The receptor source for this set is a human donor in good health. Some clones in this sample may be carry-over from other donors' samples. The CDR3 runs from the conserved cysteine through the conserved F or W. Each record gives: J gene, V gene, clone size, CDR3 protein. Size values are once, few and many counts, or a class for expanded clones, and some rows have none.

>TRBJ2-5|TRBV29-1|NA
CSVEIGTSGETQYF
>TRBJ1-1|TRBV28|NA
CASSFLTPFEAFF
>TRBJ1-1|TRBV4-3|NA
CASSLQGAGNTEAFF
>TRBJ2-6|TRBV7-8|NA
CASSQPGSGANVLTF
>TRBJ2-7|TRBV6-6|NA
CASSSAFENEQYF
>TRBJ1-2|TRBV23-1|medium-sized
CASSQSVLEAEDYGYTF
>TRBJ2-1|TRBV3-1|NA
CASSRGRPYNEQFF
>TRBJ2-7|TRBV15|NA
CATSRDRVGIYEQYF
>TRBJ2-3|TRBV12-3/TRBV12-4|NA
CASSLMRLAGGGTDTQYF
>TRBJ2-7|TRBV29-1|NA
CSVTGTTNYEQYF
>TRBJ1-3|TRBV2|NA
CASSEGNTIYF
>TRBJ2-7|TRBV5-1|NA
CASSFTAGTYEQYF
>TRBJ2-1|TRBV2|NA
CASSTGTGDLVSYNEQFF
>TRBJ2-7|TRBV6-2/TRBV6-3|NA
CASNLEGPPYEQYF
>TRBJ2-7|TRBV11-2|NA
CASSLVTGGAYEQYF
>TRBJ2-6|TRBV3-1|NA
CASSQGPASSGANVLTF
>TRBJ1-1|TRBV7-3|NA
CASSFRDREGAFF
>TRBJ1-1|TRBV7-9|NA
CASTPATGREAFF
>TRBJ1-1|TRBV6-2/TRBV6-3|NA
CASSYHGNTEAFF
>TRBJ2-3|TRBV28|NA
CASRTGRASVNTQYF
>TRBJ2-1|TRBV7-8|NA
CASSLGYSGNEQFF
>TRBJ2-1|TRBV7-9|NA
CASSEPGLAGGKDNEQFF
>TRBJ2-7|TRBV6-5|NA
CASSSRTGGVEQYF
>TRBJ2-7|TRBV12-3/TRBV12-4|NA
CASSAYRSSYEQYF
>TRBJ1-1|TRBV12-3/TRBV12-4|NA
CASSLARDSTLNTEAFF
>TRBJ1-1|TRBV5-5|NA
CASSLLSGTEAFF
>TRBJ2-3|TRBV7-9|NA
CASSSNQQNTDTQYF
>TRBJ1-1|TRBV28|NA
CASSQMNTEAFF
>TRBJ1-4|TRBV14|NA
CASSLTGGATGKLFF
>TRBJ1-1|TRBV7-2|NA
CASSWTGSGTEAFF
>TRBJ1-6|TRBV7-2|NA
CASSLDRPPYSPLHF
>TRBJ2-1|TRBV20-1|NA
CSAIHRDWIYNEQFF
>TRBJ1-1|TRBV29-1|NA
CSVEGGGDGTEAFF
>TRBJ1-5|TRBV6-1|NA
CASSGAGGNQPQHF
>TRBJ2-5|TRBV29-1|NA
CSASTPYQETQYF
>TRBJ2-1|TRBV6-2/TRBV6-3|NA
CASSRLAGGLDEQFF
>TRBJ1-5|TRBV4-1|NA
CASSPAFPGLDQPQHF